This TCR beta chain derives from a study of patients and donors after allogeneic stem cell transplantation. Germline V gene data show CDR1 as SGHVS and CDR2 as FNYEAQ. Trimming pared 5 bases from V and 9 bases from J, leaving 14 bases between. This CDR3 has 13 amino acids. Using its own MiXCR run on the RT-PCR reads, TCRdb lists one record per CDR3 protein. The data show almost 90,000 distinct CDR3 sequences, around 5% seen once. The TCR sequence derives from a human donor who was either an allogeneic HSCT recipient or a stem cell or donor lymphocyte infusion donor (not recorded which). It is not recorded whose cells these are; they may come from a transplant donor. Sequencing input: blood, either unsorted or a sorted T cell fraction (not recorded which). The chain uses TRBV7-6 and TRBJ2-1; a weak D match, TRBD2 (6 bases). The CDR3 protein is CASSQRLGGEQFF. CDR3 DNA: TGTGCCAGCAGCCAAAGACTAGGTGGTGAGCAGTTCTTC.